These 25 T cell receptor beta chains were sequenced from one sample in a study of T cell responses to AZD1222 COVID-19 vaccine. Some clones are missing from TCRdb's copy, which holds only in-frame ones; the method was immunoSEQ multiplex PCR. The data show fewer than 100,000 clones, with about 81% seen just once and 11% to 15% held by the top ten. The sample in question was peripheral blood, obtained 28 days after the second AZD1222 dose. Source of these receptors: an adult who received the AZD1222 COVID-19 vaccine.

V usage is TRBV4-1 and J usage is TRBJ2-7, with 8 bases that match TRBD1. This CDR3 comprises 16 residues. V shed 2 bases and J 1 base; nucleotides not matched to a gene: 7. Germline CDR1 MGHRA, CDR2 YSYEKL. CDR3 nucleotide sequence: TGCGCCAGCAGCCAACTCCAGAGGACAGGGTCCTACGAGCAGTACTTC. It translates to CASSQLQRTGSYEQYF.

This clone turned up a few times. The V and J genes are TRBV6-1 and TRBJ1-2; the D gene is possibly TRBD1 (6 bases). V lost 1 base and J 7 bases, leaving 22 bases between the germline ends. The CDR3 spans 17 residues. Germline V gene sequence: CDR1 MNHNS, CDR2 SASEGT. In nucleotides, the CDR3 is TGTGCCAGCAGTGAAGGGGCAGGGGATAGGTGGTGGCTTGGCTACACCTTC. It encodes CASSEGAGDRWWLGYTF.

The gene calls are TRBV6-5 and TRBJ1-1, with D perhaps TRBD1 (6 bases). The germline V and J ends were trimmed by 1 base and 0 bases, with 12 bases remaining between them. Germline-derived CDR1 and CDR2 are MNHEY and SVGAGI. There are 16 residues in the CDR3. The CDR3 region is CASSYFAGTLNTEAFF. The CDR3 bases are TGTGCCAGCAGTTACTTCGCAGGGACATTGAACACTGAAGCTTTCTTT.

A few counts support this clone. The chain employs TRBV7-9 and TRBJ1-2; maybe TRBD1 (5 bases). Germline values: CDR1 SEHNR, CDR2 FQNEAQ (reference sequence). Trimming pared 2 bases from V and 5 bases from J, leaving 12 bases between. This CDR3 spans 14 amino acids. The chain's CDR3 is CASSLPGNRYGYTF. Written as DNA, the CDR3 is TGTGCCAGCAGCTTACCAGGGAATCGATATGGCTACACCTTC.

The chain carries TRBV27 and TRBJ2-3; weak D call: TRBD2 (5 bases). V gave up 6 bases and J gave up 5 bases, with 12 bases separating them. The length of the CDR3 is 13 residues. Germline lookup yields CDR1 MNHEY and CDR2 SMNVEV (reference sequence). The CDR3 sequence is CASRRLTLDTQYF. The CDR3 DNA follows: TGTGCCAGCAGGCGACTAACACTAGATACGCAGTATTTT.

The chain recombines TRBV30 with TRBJ2-1; a weak D match, TRBD1 (5 bases). The CDR3 covers 14 residues. Trimming left V 2 bases short and J 9 bases short, with 17 bases between. CDR1 and CDR2 (germline): GTSNPN, SVGIG (reference sequence). The CDR3 protein is CAWSPVGLFGEQFF. CDR3 coding DNA: TGTGCCTGGAGTCCAGTGGGGCTGTTTGGTGAGCAGTTCTTC.

V is TRBV9 and J is TRBJ2-1, with D perhaps TRBD1 (6 bases). The V gene lost 3 bases and the J gene lost 5 bases, with 12 bases spanning the gap. There are 14 residues in the CDR3. In germline, CDR1 is SGDLS, CDR2 YYNGEE. For the CDR3, the DNA is TGTGCCAGCAGCGGGGACATGGGGCACAATGAGCAGTTCTTC. It encodes CASSGDMGHNEQFF.

This clone appeared a single time. The chain employs TRBV5-6 and TRBJ1-2; D gene unclear. Germline lookup yields CDR1 SGHDT and CDR2 YYEEEE. Trimming removed 0 bases from V and 4 bases from J, with 10 bases in between. The CDR3 is 14 residues long. CDR3 nucleotides: TGTGCCAGCAGCTTGGAAGGACCGAGCTATGGCTACACCTTC. Translated: CASSLEGPSYGYTF.

This chain's CDR3 is CATSRVGTGGNIQYF. DNA of the CDR3: TGTGCCACCAGCAGAGTCGGGACAGGGGGAAACATTCAGTACTTC. The rearrangement joins TRBV15 to TRBJ2-4; 11 positions agree with TRBD1. This CDR3 region has 15 residues. Looked up from germline, CDR1 is LNHNV and CDR2 is YYDKDF (reference sequence). Trimming took 1 base from V and 6 from J; bases not matched to a gene: 2.

The CDR3 nucleotides are TGTGCCAGCTCACCACCCGGTCACTATGGCTACACCTTC. This sequence encodes CASSPPGHYGYTF. The chain carries TRBV18 and TRBJ1-2; D call uncertain. The germline gives CDR1 KGHSH, CDR2 LQKENI. The CDR3 is 13 residues long. The V end lost 0 bases, the J end lost 3 bases, and 5 bases lay between the germline ends.

The V call is TRBV2, the J call TRBJ1-5; perhaps TRBD1 as D (6 bases). The germline V and J ends were trimmed by 1 base and 6 bases, with 10 bases remaining between them. CDR1 and CDR2 (germline): SNHLY, FYNNEI. There are 14 residues in the CDR3. CDR3 loop: CASSEVGRGQPQHF. For the CDR3, the DNA is TGTGCCAGCAGTGAAGTCGGCAGGGGTCAGCCCCAGCATTTT.

The genes are TRBV18 and TRBJ1-4; a possible D gene is TRBD1 (5 bases). Germline CDR1 and CDR2: KGHSH and LQKENI. The V end lost 3 bases, the J end lost 4 bases, and 18 bases lay between the germline ends. The CDR3 spans 17 residues. CDR3 sequence: CASSPFPTGTRNEKLFF. Here the CDR3 DNA reads TGTGCCAGCTCACCTTTCCCTACCGGGACCCGTAATGAAAAACTGTTTTTT.

This sequence joins TRBV24-1 and TRBJ2-3; D unresolved. This CDR3 region has 13 residues. V lost 3 bases and J lost 2, with 5 bases in between. The germline V gene has CDR1 KGHDR and CDR2 SFDVKD. CDR3 in DNA: TGTGCCACCAGTGATCAACACACAGATACGCAGTATTTT. Translated: CATSDQHTDTQYF.

The J gene is TRBJ2-3, the V gene TRBV28; D tentatively reads TRBD1 or TRBD2 (5 bases each). Germline V gene lookup returns CDR1 MDHEN and CDR2 SYDVKM. Between the trimmed V and J ends, which lost 7 bases and 8 bases, there was a span of 13 bases. The CDR3 runs to 12 residues. In DNA form, the CDR3 reads TGTGCCAGCAACCTCGGGGCGGCTACGCAGTATTTT. Translation: CASNLGAATQYF.

The chain is built from TRBV27 and TRBJ1-4; TRBD1 is a possible D gene (5 bases). The CDR3 is 15 amino acids. The V end lost 0 bases, the J end lost 7 bases, and 12 bases lay between the germline ends. Germline V gene data show CDR1 as MNHEY and CDR2 as SMNVEV (reference sequence). The CDR3 protein is CASSLSWQGVEKLFF. The CDR3 bases are TGTGCCAGCAGTTTATCGTGGCAGGGTGTTGAAAAACTGTTTTTT.

This rearrangement joins TRBV5-1 to TRBJ1-2; D remains unclear. V lost 4 bases and J 4 bases, leaving 11 bases between the germline ends. Germline lookup yields CDR1 SGHRS and CDR2 YFSETQ. This CDR3 has 13 residues. Written as DNA, the CDR3 is TGCGCCAGCAGCGAGGAAGGGCGCTATGGCTACACCTTC. Translating it yields CASSEEGRYGYTF.

This chain joins TRBV27 and TRBJ2-3; D unresolved. The CDR3 runs to 18 residues. From germline, CDR1 is MNHEY and CDR2 SMNVEV (reference sequence). With 1 base removed from V and 3 bases from J, the gap between germline ends came to 20 bases. CDR3 region: CASSLYTPTTLATDTQYF. The CDR3 coding sequence is TGTGCCAGCAGTTTATACACCCCCACTACCTTAGCTACAGATACGCAGTATTTT.

Points on this clone: Here the CDR3 omits its conserved ending phenylalanine or tryptophan, so a read error is the likely source. Because the CDR3's place on the DNA is in doubt, the DNA is left out and the CDR3 is given as listed by TCRdb. The chain has TRBV6-5 and TRBJ2-3; the table's D gene call, TRBD1, was not cross checked with the DNA. CDR1 MNHEY and CDR2 SVGAGI come from the germline V gene. The CDR3 sequence runs 15 residues, both termini included. This CDR3 is CASSDSVLTDTQYFG.

V and J are TRBV7-7 and TRBJ2-5, with D maybe TRBD2 (5 bases). The CDR3 spans 14 residues. Germline CDR1 is SSHAT and CDR2 is FNYEAQ (reference sequence). Between the trimmed V and J ends, which lost 6 bases and 2 bases, there was a span of 13 bases. CDR3 sequence reads: CASSSPGLQETQYF. CDR3 DNA: TGTGCCAGCAGTTCCCCGGGATTACAAGAGACCCAGTACTTC.

This rearrangement joins TRBV6-1 to TRBJ1-6; 10 bases align to TRBD1. CDR1 is MNHNS and CDR2 is SASEGT in the germline V gene. Unmatched junction bases numbered 1, after V lost 3 bases and J lost 8 bases. The CDR3 extends over 14 amino acids. CDR3 loop: CASSEDRGYSPLHF. The CDR3 coding sequence is TGTGCCAGCAGTGAGGACAGGGGGTATTCACCCCTCCACTTT.

The chain uses TRBV14 and TRBJ1-2; 8 bases align to TRBD1. Germline V gives CDR1 SGHDN, CDR2 FVKESK. Trimming cost V 0 bases and J 8 bases; bases outside gene matches: 5. The CDR3 is made up of 14 amino acids. The CDR3 DNA sequence: TGTGCCAGCAGCCAAGAGAGGGGGACAGGCGGCTACACCTTC. Translated: CASSQERGTGGYTF.

The chain joins TRBV9 to TRBJ2-7; TRBD2 agrees at 9 bases. Per the germline V gene, CDR1 is SGDLS and CDR2 is YYNGEE. This CDR3 contains 17 residues. V was pared by 4 bases and J by 2 bases, with 13 bases of the junction left unmatched. DNA of the CDR3: TGTGCCAGCAGCCCCACAGGAGCGGGAGGATCGACCTACGAGCAGTACTTC. Encoded protein: CASSPTGAGGSTYEQYF.

This clone was found once. The chain links TRBV7-9 to TRBJ1-1; unclear D gene. CDR1 and CDR2 (germline): SEHNR, FQNEAQ (reference sequence). The CDR3 loop spans 12 amino acids. V was shortened by 6 bases and J by 4 bases, with 9 bases between the two germline ends. CDR3: CASRSGSTEAFF. The CDR3 bases are TGTGCCAGCAGGTCCGGGAGCACTGAAGCTTTCTTT.

The chain combines TRBV4-1 with TRBJ2-2, with 8 nucleotides matching TRBD2. V gave up 10 bases and J gave up 6 bases; unmatched junction bases: 10. The CDR3 contains 14 residues. Germline values: CDR1 MGHRA, CDR2 YSYEKL. Here the CDR3 DNA reads TGCGCCACGAGGGCAGCGGGAGCCGCCGGGGAGCTGTTTTTT. As protein: CATRAAGAAGELFF.

The genes are TRBV25-1 and TRBJ1-1; the D gene is possibly TRBD1 (5 bases). The CDR3 length is 16 residues. Trimming cost V 1 base and J 1 base, with 13 bases left between them. Germline loops: CDR1 MGHDK, CDR2 SYGVNS. The CDR3 region is CASSEWGAGPNTEAFF. The CDR3 DNA follows: TGTGCCAGCAGTGAATGGGGAGCAGGGCCGAACACTGAAGCTTTCTTT.